This section outlines one T cell receptor beta chain sequence together with its context. This specimen belongs to a study of technical replicates of blood from a handful of donors. The data were produced by immunoSEQ multiplex PCR, yet TCRdb's version contains in-frame clones alone and is incomplete. The sample has 67,000 or so clones, roughly 95% seen once; the top ten hold 0.24%. V lost 6 bases and J lost 7, with 12 bases in between. Germline V gives CDR1 SGHAT, CDR2 FQNNGV. The CDR3 contains 13 residues. This sequence was found in a human donor in good health. Sequenced input: T cells isolated from PBMCs. The rearrangement uses TRBV11-2 and TRBJ1-4; TRBD1 might be the D (5 bases). In nucleotides, the CDR3 is TGTGCCAGCAGTAAGGGGTATAGTGAAAAACTGTTTTTT. As protein: CASSKGYSEKLFF. The full variable domain, its missing parts supplied by reference TRBV11-2 and TRBJ1-4, is EAGVAQSPRYKIIEKRQSVAFWCNPISGHATLYWYQQILGQGPKLLIQFQNNGVVDDSQLPKDRFSAERLKGVDSTLKIQPAKLEDSAVYLCASSKGYSEKLFFGSGTQLSVL.